What follows is one T cell receptor beta chain and its context. Its target is not known. There were only Caucasian adults among the donors, and all lived in Nashville, Tennessee. These data originate in a study of shared clonotypes between healthy human individuals. Across the whole study: Donor composition was a couple of women and three men, aged 18 to 49.

Germline V gene lookup returns CDR1 SGHRS and CDR2 YFSETQ. This CDR3 has 15 residues. Trimming removed 0 bases from V and 7 bases from J; junction bases left unmatched: 4. Whole-study findings and limits: Blood was the only sampled material, and tissue repertoires likely differ.

Per the original methods: Junction-only immunoSEQ sequences carried no quality scores, so filtering differed. Assay: immunoSEQ multiplex PCR; the TCRdb copy retains only in-frame clones and omits some. The V and J calls and the clone size are those of that table, but D and trimming were determined from the DNA. The data contain roughly 2.5 million clones, approximately 92% of them singletons. The specimen was naive CD4+ T cells sorted from blood. The sample's subset: CD45RA+ positively selected. The origin of this receptor is a man between 18 and 29 years old in good health. The V and J genes are TRBV5-1 and TRBJ2-2; 9 bases are shared with TRBD1. The DNA for the CDR3 is TGCGCCAGCAGCTTGGACAGGGGGCTGAGCGGGGAGCTGTTTTTT. This encodes CASSLDRGLSGELFF.